Listed below are T cell receptor beta chains from one sample, sequenced in a study of cytomegalovirus exposure and HLA in healthy donors. Repertoires were generated with immunoSEQ multiplex PCR, while TCRdb's copy carries only in-frame clones and drops some. The repertoire consists of about 160,000 clones, with 70% to 80% occurring once and the leading ten covering around 1.5%. The sequencing sample was made of PBMCs. These receptors originate from a man aged 35 to 55 in good health and CMV-seronegative. The CDR3 runs from the conserved cysteine through the conserved F or W. The order of the fields is V gene, D gene, clone size, J gene, CDR3 protein, CDR3 DNA. A D gene is named only where the DNA matches it firmly. Expanded clones get a size class; other rows say once, few or many, or leave the size out.

V: TRBV7-9; D: -; size: -; J: TRBJ2-4; CDR3: CASSLQSQDIQYF; DNA: TGTGCCAGCAGCTTGCAGTCTCAGGACATTCAGTACTTC
V: TRBV28; D: -; size: -; J: TRBJ2-3; CDR3: CATLPPEGTDTQYF; DNA: TGTGCCACCCTCCCCCCGGAGGGCACAGATACGCAGTATTTT
V: TRBV7-9; D: -; size: -; J: TRBJ2-4; CDR3: CASSSHSGLAKNSQYF; DNA: TGTGCCAGCAGCTCGCATAGCGGATTAGCCAAAAACAGTCAGTACTTC
V: TRBV29-1; D: TRBD1; size: -; J: TRBJ1-1; CDR3: CSARGQPTEAFF; DNA: TGCAGCGCTCGGGGACAGCCAACTGAAGCTTTCTTT
V: TRBV18; D: -; size: -; J: TRBJ2-7; CDR3: CASSPYGSYEQYF; DNA: TGTGCCAGCTCACCTTACGGCTCCTACGAGCAGTACTTC
V: TRBV6-6; D: TRBD1; size: -; J: TRBJ1-5; CDR3: CASIGQGLNQPQHF; DNA: TGTGCCAGCATCGGACAGGGCCTCAATCAGCCCCAGCATTTT
V: TRBV7-9; D: TRBD1; size: -; J: TRBJ1-2; CDR3: CASSPGDSTLWDYGYTF; DNA: TGTGCCAGCAGCCCTGGGGACAGCACCCTTTGGGACTATGGCTACACCTTC
V: TRBV5-4; D: TRBD1; size: -; J: TRBJ2-5; CDR3: CASSPRAGGETQYF; DNA: TGTGCCAGCAGCCCGCGGGCAGGGGGAGAGACCCAGTACTTC
V: TRBV5-4; D: TRBD2; size: -; J: TRBJ2-1; CDR3: CASSPLTTSGSNEQFF; DNA: TGTGCCAGCAGTCCGCTTACGACTAGCGGGAGCAATGAGCAGTTCTTC
V: TRBV14; D: TRBD1; size: -; J: TRBJ1-4; CDR3: CASSQENRDRVYATNEKLFF; DNA: TGTGCCAGCAGCCAAGAAAATAGGGACAGGGTATATGCAACTAATGAAAAACTGTTTTTT
V: TRBV5-6; D: -; size: -; J: TRBJ2-7; CDR3: CASSLDRGFYSGSAYEQYF; DNA: TGTGCCAGCAGCTTGGACAGGGGGTTCTATAGCGGGAGTGCCTACGAGCAGTACTTC
V: TRBV29-1; D: TRBD2; size: few; J: TRBJ2-7; CDR3: CSAWGRASYEQYF; DNA: TGCAGCGCCTGGGGGAGGGCCTCCTACGAGCAGTACTTC
V: TRBV5-6; D: TRBD2; size: -; J: TRBJ2-5; CDR3: CASSLGASGRAETQYF; DNA: TGTGCCAGCAGCTTGGGCGCTAGCGGGAGGGCAGAGACCCAGTACTTC
V: TRBV5-6; D: TRBD1; size: once; J: TRBJ2-7; CDR3: CASSPGDRYYEQYF; DNA: TGTGCCAGCAGCCCCGGGGACAGGTACTACGAGCAGTACTTC
V: TRBV2; D: TRBD1; size: -; J: TRBJ2-7; CDR3: CASRHGTGNYEQYF; DNA: TGTGCCAGCAGGCACGGGACAGGGAACTACGAGCAGTACTTC
V: TRBV5-6; D: -; size: -; J: TRBJ2-3; CDR3: CASSLGLDTQYF; DNA: TGTGCCAGCAGCTTGGGGCTAGATACGCAGTATTTT
V: TRBV30; D: -; size: once; J: TRBJ2-1; CDR3: CAWSVGTSVDEQFF; DNA: TGTGCCTGGAGTGTAGGCACAAGCGTCGATGAGCAGTTCTTC
V: TRBV15; D: -; size: once; J: TRBJ2-1; CDR3: CATSSLKGDHNEQFF; DNA: TGTGCCACCAGCAGCCTAAAGGGGGACCACAATGAGCAGTTCTTC
V: TRBV6-1; D: TRBD1; size: -; J: TRBJ2-5; CDR3: CASMTGTGFGETQYF; DNA: TGTGCCAGCATGACCGGGACAGGCTTCGGGGAGACCCAGTACTTC
V: TRBV25-1; D: -; size: once; J: TRBJ2-3; CDR3: CASSEFGGTDTQYF; DNA: TGTGCCAGCAGTGAATTCGGGGGCACAGATACGCAGTATTTT
V: TRBV30; D: -; size: few; J: TRBJ2-1; CDR3: CAALTDYNEQFF; DNA: TGTGCCGCCCTGACTGACTACAATGAGCAGTTCTTC
V: TRBV6-1; D: -; size: few; J: TRBJ2-7; CDR3: CASSLRLFYEQYF; DNA: TGTGCCAGCAGTCTGAGACTATTCTACGAGCAGTACTTC
V: TRBV5-6; D: -; size: -; J: TRBJ1-2; CDR3: CASSSPWGRSHGYTF; DNA: TGTGCCAGCAGCTCCCCATGGGGCAGGTCGCATGGCTACACCTTC
V: TRBV25-1; D: -; size: -; J: TRBJ2-7; CDR3: CASSESTYEQYF; DNA: TGTGCCAGCAGTGAATCCACCTACGAGCAGTACTTC
V: TRBV5-3; D: -; size: few; J: TRBJ2-1; CDR3: CARSSDYYNEQFF; DNA: TGTGCCAGAAGCTCCGACTATTACAATGAGCAGTTCTTC
V: TRBV29-1; D: -; size: -; J: TRBJ1-1; CDR3: CSVEAGGVTEAFF; DNA: TGCAGCGTTGAGGCCGGCGGCGTCACTGAAGCTTTCTTT
V: TRBV6-6; D: -; size: -; J: TRBJ1-5; CDR3: CASKKTGLRQPQHF; DNA: TGTGCCAGCAAAAAAACAGGGTTACGTCAGCCCCAGCATTTT
V: TRBV15; D: TRBD2; size: -; J: TRBJ2-7; CDR3: CATSREITSGSKQYF; DNA: TGTGCCACCAGCAGAGAAATAACTAGCGGGAGTAAGCAGTACTTC
V: TRBV6-6; D: -; size: -; J: TRBJ1-5; CDR3: CASSFPGLGQPQHF; DNA: TGTGCCAGCAGTTTCCCAGGGTTGGGTCAGCCCCAGCATTTT
V: TRBV9; D: TRBD1; size: -; J: TRBJ1-1; CDR3: CASSVTGGNTEAFF; DNA: TGTGCCAGCAGCGTGACAGGGGGGAACACTGAAGCTTTCTTT
V: TRBV20-1; D: -; size: -; J: TRBJ1-2; CDR3: CSDSSSGGYTF; DNA: TGCAGTGACAGTTCAAGCGGGGGCTACACCTTC
V: TRBV7-9; D: -; size: -; J: TRBJ1-1; CDR3: CASSLEVNTEAFF; DNA: TGTGCCAGCAGCTTGGAGGTGAACACTGAAGCTTTCTTT
V: TRBV30; D: -; size: -; J: TRBJ1-5; CDR3: CAWSDPGERQPQHF; DNA: TGTGCCTGGAGTGATCCAGGGGAACGTCAGCCCCAGCATTTT
V: TRBV11-2; D: TRBD1; size: -; J: TRBJ2-2; CDR3: CASSSVHRGSTGELFF; DNA: TGTGCCAGCAGCTCCGTCCACAGGGGTAGCACCGGGGAGCTGTTTTTT
V: TRBV7-8; D: TRBD1; size: -; J: TRBJ2-5; CDR3: CASSSRTGQETQYF; DNA: TGTGCCAGCAGCTCTCGGACAGGGCAAGAGACCCAGTACTTC
V: TRBV7-9; D: TRBD1; size: -; J: TRBJ2-1; CDR3: CASSLAKQGDEQFF; DNA: TGTGCCAGCAGCTTAGCGAAACAGGGGGATGAGCAGTTCTTC
V: TRBV10-3; D: TRBD2; size: -; J: TRBJ2-1; CDR3: CAISGSREANNEQFF; DNA: TGTGCCATCAGTGGGTCGCGGGAGGCCAACAATGAGCAGTTCTTC
V: TRBV10-3; D: -; size: once; J: TRBJ2-7; CDR3: CAISDPRTASYEQYF; DNA: TGTGCCATCAGTGACCCGAGGACAGCTTCCTACGAGCAGTACTTC
V: TRBV9; D: TRBD2; size: -; J: TRBJ2-1; CDR3: CASSVWVSGHNEQFF; DNA: TGTGCCAGCAGCGTATGGGTTAGCGGGCACAATGAGCAGTTCTTC
V: TRBV2; D: -; size: -; J: TRBJ2-5; CDR3: CASRARTAETQYF; DNA: TGTGCCAGCAGGGCCCGGACAGCAGAGACCCAGTACTTC
V: TRBV6-1; D: TRBD1; size: few; J: TRBJ1-3; CDR3: CASYYTGTGGNTIYF; DNA: TGTGCCAGCTATTATACCGGGACAGGCGGAAACACCATATATTTT
V: TRBV18; D: TRBD1; size: -; J: TRBJ2-1; CDR3: CASSPSRDSYNEQFF; DNA: TGTGCCAGCTCACCAAGCCGGGACAGCTACAATGAGCAGTTCTTC
V: TRBV28; D: TRBD2; size: -; J: TRBJ2-1; CDR3: CASSFPSGRGSASGFF; DNA: TGTGCCAGCAGTTTCCCTAGCGGGAGGGGCTCAGCCTCGGGGTTCTTC
V: TRBV7-8; D: -; size: -; J: TRBJ2-7; CDR3: CASSLRQSSYEQYF; DNA: TGTGCCAGCAGCCTACGACAGTCCTCCTACGAGCAGTACTTC
V: TRBV18; D: TRBD2; size: -; J: TRBJ2-5; CDR3: CASSPFGPSGSGETQYF; DNA: TGTGCCAGCTCACCCTTCGGGCCTAGCGGGAGTGGAGAGACCCAGTACTTC